This T cell receptor (beta chain) was identified in a study of blood T cell repertoires in COVID-19. Turning to the study itself: COVID-19 samples from acute and convalescent phases originated in the United States, Italy and Spain. Sources were T cells, B-cell-depleted T cells, or PBMCs; the material itself was cDNA or gDNA.

In the original processing: Reference gene primers were amplified, and this amplification served to estimate nucleated cell counts. The method was immunoSEQ multiplex PCR; TCRdb's version includes in-frame clones alone and lacks a portion of them. Clone size and V and J calls were adopted from that table, with D and trimming inferred from the DNA. The data show 400,000 to 500,000 clones, approximately 90% seen once. The sample comprised peripheral blood. This clonotype was sampled from a woman aged 25 to 45 with active or convalescent COVID-19.

In nucleotides, the CDR3 is TGCAGCGTTGAGGGGGGACAGGGCAACTATGGCTACACCTTC. Its translation: CSVEGGQGNYGYTF. The rearrangement joins TRBV29-1 to TRBJ1-2, with TRBD1 identical over 9 bases. This CDR3 is built from 14 residues. The germline CDR1 and CDR2 sequences are SQVTM and ANQGSEA. The J segment lost 2 bases and the V segment lost 3 bases, leaving 4 bases of the junction unmatched. Full variable domain (missing parts from reference TRBV29-1 and TRBJ1-2): SAVISQKPSRDICQRGTSLTIQCQVDSQVTMMFWYRQQPGQSLTLIATANQGSEATYESGFVIDKFPISRPNLTFSTLTVSNMSPEDSSIYLCSVEGGQGNYGYTFGSGTRLTVV.